A selection of T cell receptor beta chains follows, all from one sample in a study of T cell responses to AZD1222 COVID-19 vaccine. The data were produced by immunoSEQ multiplex PCR, yet TCRdb's version contains in-frame clones alone and is incomplete. The sample carries about 110,000 clones, over 80% recorded once. The sequencing here drew on peripheral blood, taken 28 days after the second AZD1222 dose. These receptor sequences come from an adult who received the AZD1222 COVID-19 vaccine. Each CDR3 is given with its conserved first and last residue. A D gene is named only where the DNA matches it firmly. Only some rows state a clone size, as once, few, many or a class for expanded clones.

size	V	D	J	CDR3	DNA
.	TRBV27	TRBD1	TRBJ2-3	CASSLRGLGTDTQYF	TGTGCCAGCAGTTTAAGGGGGCTGGGCACAGATACGCAGTATTTT
.	TRBV5-6	.	TRBJ1-6	CASSLKGSYNSPLHF	TGTGCCAGCAGCTTGAAGGGGTCCTATAATTCACCCCTCCACTTT
.	TRBV2	.	TRBJ2-6	CASRRSSGANVLTF	TGTGCCAGCAGGAGGTCCTCTGGGGCCAACGTCCTGACTTTC
once	TRBV30	.	TRBJ1-5	CAWGQGTAQHF	TGTGCCTGGGGGCAGGGGACGGCCCAGCATTTT
once	TRBV5-4	TRBD2	TRBJ2-1	CASSGLAGFNEQFF	TGTGCCAGCAGCGGACTAGCGGGGTTCAATGAGCAGTTCTTC
.	TRBV9	TRBD1	TRBJ1-1	CASSAVQGARTEAFF	TGTGCCAGCAGCGCGGTACAGGGGGCGAGGACTGAAGCTTTCTTT
.	TRBV6-4	TRBD2	TRBJ2-3	CATRQSGVSGDTQYF	TGTGCCACGAGACAAAGCGGGGTGAGCGGTGATACGCAGTATTTT
.	TRBV5-3	TRBD1	TRBJ1-3	CARSPGQGADTIYF	TGTGCCAGAAGCCCGGGACAGGGGGCCGACACCATATATTTT
.	TRBV9	TRBD2	TRBJ2-7	CASSLGLAGYEQYF	TGTGCCAGCAGCCTCGGACTAGCGGGCTACGAGCAGTACTTC
once	TRBV30	.	TRBJ2-7	CAWGGGTEQYF	TGTGCCTGGGGGGGAGGAACCGAGCAGTACTTC
.	TRBV5-1	.	TRBJ2-7	CASSHTQGYEQYF	TGCGCCAGCAGCCATACTCAGGGCTACGAGCAGTACTTC
.	TRBV15	.	TRBJ1-1	CATSSTGIGGTEAFF	TGTGCCACCAGCAGTACCGGGATAGGGGGTACTGAAGCTTTCTTT
.	TRBV13	TRBD1	TRBJ1-3	CASSVNTPGTGTILDTIYF	TGTGCCAGCAGCGTGAATACCCCCGGGACAGGGACAATCCTAGACACCATATATTTT
.	TRBV4-3	TRBD1	TRBJ2-7	CASSRGPGQSYEQYF	TGCGCCAGCAGCCGAGGCCCGGGACAGAGCTACGAGCAGTACTTC
.	TRBV5-4	.	TRBJ1-1	CASSLAKVTNTEAFF	TGTGCCAGCAGCTTGGCCAAAGTAACTAACACTGAAGCTTTCTTT
.	TRBV19	TRBD2	TRBJ2-1	CASSISVAGSYNEQFF	TGTGCCAGTAGTATCAGCGTAGCGGGCTCCTACAATGAGCAGTTCTTC
.	TRBV19	TRBD2	TRBJ2-3	CASSIGTSGSSDTQYF	TGTGCCAGTAGTATAGGGACTAGCGGGAGTTCAGATACGCAGTATTTT
.	TRBV3-1/TRBV3-2	TRBD1	TRBJ2-6	CASRGQGASGANVLTF	TGTGCCAGCCGCGGACAGGGGGCGTCTGGGGCCAACGTCCTGACTTTC
.	TRBV19	TRBD1	TRBJ1-2	CASTLDRGPNYGYTF	TGTGCCAGTACCCTAGACAGGGGCCCCAACTATGGCTACACCTTC
.	TRBV3-1/TRBV3-2	TRBD1	TRBJ1-2	CASSRDRGAGYTF	TGTGCCAGCAGTCGGGACAGGGGGGCTGGCTACACCTTC
once	TRBV6-4	.	TRBJ2-2	CASSESGVATGELFF	TGTGCCAGCAGTGAATCGGGGGTGGCCACCGGGGAGCTGTTTTTT
.	TRBV5-1	.	TRBJ1-2	CASSLEGLSYGYTF	TGCGCCAGCAGCTTGGAGGGGTTAAGCTATGGCTACACCTTC
.	TRBV6-4	.	TRBJ1-2	CASSERPSGDYGYTF	TGTGCCAGCAGTGAACGTCCCTCGGGGGACTATGGCTACACCTTC
.	TRBV6-5	.	TRBJ1-3	CASKLDVGNTIYF	TGTGCCAGCAAGCTGGACGTAGGAAACACCATATATTTT
.	TRBV7-2	TRBD1	TRBJ1-2	CASSLIRTGTYGYTF	TGTGCCAGCAGCTTGATACGGACAGGGACCTATGGCTACACCTTC
.	TRBV7-9	TRBD2	TRBJ2-1	CASSRLAGNEQFF	TGTGCCAGCAGCCGACTAGCGGGTAATGAGCAGTTCTTC
.	TRBV12-3/TRBV12-4	TRBD1	TRBJ2-3	CASSRGLTDTQYF	TGTGCCAGCTCTAGGGGGCTGACAGATACGCAGTATTTT
.	TRBV3-1/TRBV3-2	.	TRBJ2-1	CASSQDRRNEQFF	TGTGCCAGCAGCCAAGACCGGCGGAATGAGCAGTTCTTC
.	TRBV7-9	.	TRBJ2-7	CASSFGRREQYF	TGTGCCAGCAGCTTTGGACGACGTGAGCAGTACTTC
.	TRBV18	TRBD1	TRBJ2-3	CASSPNQGALHTDTQYF	TGTGCCAGCTCACCAAACCAGGGGGCCCTCCACACAGATACGCAGTATTTT
.	TRBV11-3	.	TRBJ2-2	CASSLGIGENTGELFF	TGTGCCAGCAGCCTAGGTATCGGGGAGAACACCGGGGAGCTGTTTTTT
once	TRBV7-8	.	TRBJ2-1	CASSFYPNIYNEQFF	TGTGCCAGCAGCTTTTATCCAAATATCTACAATGAGCAGTTCTTC
.	TRBV6-5	.	TRBJ1-3	CASSRRDSSGNTIYF	TGTGCCAGCAGTCGTAGGGACTCCTCTGGAAACACCATATATTTT
.	TRBV7-2	TRBD2	TRBJ2-3	CASSLRSGSTDTQYF	TGTGCCAGCAGCTTGCGTAGCGGGAGCACAGATACGCAGTATTTT
.	TRBV24-1	TRBD1	TRBJ2-2	CATSDPGTVGGELFF	TGTGCCACCAGTGACCCCGGGACAGTGGGCGGGGAGCTGTTTTTT
.	TRBV2	.	TRBJ1-3	CASSEAPGRGFGGNTIYF	TGTGCCAGCAGTGAAGCTCCCGGACGGGGCTTCGGAGGAAACACCATATATTTT
many	TRBV7-2	.	TRBJ2-1	CASRGRSSYNEQFF	TGTGCCAGCAGGGGTCGGAGCTCCTACAATGAGCAGTTCTTC
.	TRBV5-1	.	TRBJ1-5	CASSLGGLNQPQHF	TGCGCCAGCAGCTTGGGGGGGCTTAATCAGCCCCAGCATTTT
.	TRBV6-5	TRBD1	TRBJ1-2	CASSYSAGGAGYGYTF	TGTGCCAGCAGTTACTCGGCAGGGGGCGCTGGCTATGGCTACACCTTC
.	TRBV19	TRBD1	TRBJ1-5	CASSMGGTGLQPQHF	TGTGCCAGTAGTATGGGGGGGACAGGTCTACAGCCCCAGCATTTT
.	TRBV19	.	TRBJ1-3	CASSMEQGLGNTIYF	TGTGCCAGTAGTATGGAGCAAGGCCTTGGAAACACCATATATTTT